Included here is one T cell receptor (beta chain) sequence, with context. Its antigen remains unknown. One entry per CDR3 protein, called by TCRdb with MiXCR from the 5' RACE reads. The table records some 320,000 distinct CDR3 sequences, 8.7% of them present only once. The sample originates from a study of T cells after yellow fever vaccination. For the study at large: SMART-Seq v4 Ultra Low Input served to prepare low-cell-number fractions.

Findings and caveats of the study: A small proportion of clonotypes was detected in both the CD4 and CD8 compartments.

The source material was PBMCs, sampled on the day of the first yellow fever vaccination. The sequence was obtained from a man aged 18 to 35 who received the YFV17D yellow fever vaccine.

The CDR3 region is CSARTLAGGHETQYF. CDR3 coding DNA: TGCAGTGCTAGAACTCTCGCGGGGGGTCACGAGACCCAGTACTTC. The chain combines TRBV20-1 with TRBJ2-5, with 8 bases that match TRBD2. J was trimmed by 5 bases and V by 2 bases; bases with no gene match: 10. Germline CDR1 reads DFQATT; CDR2 reads SNEGSKA (reference sequence). The CDR3 has 15 amino acids.